These 28 T cell receptor beta chains were sequenced from one sample in a study of T cells after yellow fever vaccination. TCRdb reanalysed the 5' RACE reads using MiXCR and keeps one entry per CDR3 protein. The data show 350,000 to 550,000 distinct CDR3 sequences, about 17% seen once. Sequenced material: PBMCs, taken before the yellow fever booster vaccination. The receptors originated from a young man who received the YFV17D yellow fever vaccine.

The chain carries TRBV27 and TRBJ2-1; weak D call: TRBD1 (6 bases). The CDR3 length is 14 residues. Germline V CDR1 and CDR2: MNHEY, SMNVEV (reference sequence). Trimming removed 6 bases from V and 7 bases from J, with 16 bases in between. This chain's CDR3 is CASRHRAPDNEQFF. CDR3 DNA: TGTGCCAGCAGACACAGGGCGCCGGATAATGAGCAGTTCTTC.

This chain connects TRBV7-2 to TRBJ2-7; possibly TRBD1 for D (6 bases). Germline assignment: CDR1 SGHTA and CDR2 FQGNSA. V lost 2 bases, J lost 4 bases, and 15 bases lay in between. This CDR3 comprises 15 residues. The CDR3 spells CASSLSGKGDYEQYV. CDR3 nucleotide sequence: TGTGCCAGCAGCTTATCGGGGAAGGGGGATTACGAGCAGTACGTC.

At least ten counts were recorded for this clonotype. V gene TRBV5-1 combines with J gene TRBJ2-1, with D hard to call. This CDR3 comprises 15 residues. Trimming pared 4 bases from V and 0 bases from J, leaving 11 bases between. Germline CDR1 SGHRS, CDR2 YFSETQ. The CDR3 spells CASSQSSGSYNEQFF. The CDR3 bases are TGCGCCAGCAGCCAGTCGTCGGGCTCCTACAATGAGCAGTTCTTC.

The rearrangement uses TRBV7-9 and TRBJ1-6, with D uncertain. The CDR3 consists of 13 residues. Germline assignment: CDR1 SEHNR and CDR2 FQNEAQ (reference sequence). Trimming took 3 bases from V and 8 from J, leaving 8 bases between them. This chain's CDR3 is CASSLGLDSPLHF. The CDR3 nucleotides read TGTGCCAGCAGCTTGGGGTTGGATTCACCCCTCCACTTT. Full variable domain (missing parts from reference TRBV7-9 and TRBJ1-6): DTGVSQNPRHKITKRGQNVTFRCDPISEHNRLYWYRQTLGQGPEFLTYFQNEAQLEKSRLLSDRFSAERPKGSFSTLEIQRTEQGDSAMYLCASSLGLDSPLHFGNGTRLTVT.

This clonotype was seen more than once but under ten times. This sequence joins TRBV10-3 and TRBJ2-3; 7 nucleotides agree with TRBD1. The germline V gene encodes CDR1 ENHRY and CDR2 SYGVKD. The J segment lost 11 bases and the V segment lost 5 bases, leaving 13 bases of the junction unmatched. This CDR3 spans 14 amino acids. The CDR3 is CAISKGTDREGQYF. In DNA form, the CDR3 reads TGTGCCATCAGTAAAGGGACAGACCGTGAAGGGCAGTATTTT.

This clonotype has just a few counts. The CDR3 bases are TGTGCTAGTGGGCAGGGACTTGGAGATACGCAGTATTTT. Translation gives CASGQGLGDTQYF. This rearrangement joins TRBV12-5 to TRBJ2-3; D might be TRBD2 (6 bases). The CDR3 covers 13 residues. The V gene lost 6 bases and the J gene lost 5 bases, with 12 bases spanning the gap. Germline-derived CDR1 and CDR2 are LGHNT and FRNRAP.

The chain recombines TRBV7-3 with TRBJ2-5, with D perhaps assigned TRBD1 or TRBD2 (5 bases each). Trimming left V 1 base short and J 2 bases short, with 14 bases between. Per germline, CDR1 SGHTA and CDR2 FQGTGA. The CDR3 loop spans 16 amino acids. The CDR3 region has the DNA TGTGCCAGCAGCTTAATGGGACGGGTTGTACAAGAGACCCAGTACTTC. Amino acids: CASSLMGRVVQETQYF. The full variable domain, its missing parts supplied by reference TRBV7-3 and TRBJ2-5, is GAGVSQTPSNKVTEKGKYVELRCDPISGHTALYWYRQSLGQGPEFLIYFQGTGAADDSGLPNDRFFAVRPEGSVSTLKIQRTERGDSAVYLCASSLMGRVVQETQYFGPGTRLLVL.

This sequence joins TRBV27 and TRBJ2-1, with D tentatively TRBD2 (5 bases). The germline CDR1 and CDR2 sequences are MNHEY and SMNVEV (reference sequence). The CDR3 has 15 amino acids. The V gene lost 4 bases and the J gene lost 1 base, with 11 bases spanning the gap. The CDR3 bases are TGTGCCAGCAGTTCCCCTAGGAGGTCCTACAATGAGCAGTTCTTC. Translating it yields CASSSPRRSYNEQFF.

In its sample, this clonotype was seen a few times. The chain couples TRBV12-3 or TRBV12-4 to TRBJ1-2; no clear D. The CDR3 extends over 14 amino acids. V gave up 2 bases and J gave up 5 bases, with 12 bases separating them. The CDR3 spells CASSLRGALYGYTF. The CDR3 DNA sequence: TGTGCCAGCAGTTTAAGAGGAGCATTATATGGCTACACCTTC.

This clonotype has just a few counts. The V and J genes are TRBV4-2 and TRBJ2-5; tentative D call: TRBD1 (6 bases). V was pared by 3 bases and J by 4 bases, with 15 bases between. CDR1 is LGHNA, CDR2 YNFKEQ, per germline. The CDR3 runs to 15 residues. The CDR3 loop is CASSHRGGQTETQYF. For the CDR3, the DNA is TGTGCCAGCAGCCACAGGGGCGGACAGACAGAGACCCAGTACTTC.

V gene TRBV6-1 combines with J gene TRBJ1-5; D gene ambiguous. The CDR3 consists of 15 residues. V was clipped by 4 bases and J by 5 bases, with 15 bases between them. In germline, CDR1 is MNHNS, CDR2 SASEGT. The CDR3 nucleotides are TGTGCCAGCAGTGCGCCGACCCCGTCGGATCAGCCCCAGCATTTT. Its translation is CASSAPTPSDQPQHF.

This clonotype was found many times. This rearrangement joins TRBV18 to TRBJ1-3; D may be TRBD1 (5 bases). This CDR3 has 14 amino acids. The ends were cut back, 4 bases at V and 0 bases at J, with 7 bases in the middle. Germline V gene lookup returns CDR1 KGHSH and CDR2 LQKENI. Here the CDR3 reads CASSLDSSGNTIYF. For the CDR3, the DNA is TGTGCCAGCTCACTCGACAGCTCTGGAAACACCATATATTTT.

This clonotype occurred a few times. For the CDR3, the DNA is TGCGCCAGCAGCGGCCTGGAGGGGTCCAACACCGGGGAGCTGTTTTTT. Its translation is CASSGLEGSNTGELFF. This chain uses TRBV5-1 with TRBJ2-2; D possibly corresponds to TRBD2 (6 bases). V gave up 4 bases and J gave up 2 bases, with 15 bases separating them. This CDR3 comprises 16 residues. Germline CDR1 reads SGHRS; CDR2 reads YFSETQ.

The rearrangement uses TRBV5-1 and TRBJ2-7; 11 bases match TRBD2. The V and J ends lost 0 bases and 3 bases, in that order; junction bases with no gene match: 2. The CDR3 runs 15 residues. Germline V gives CDR1 SGHRS, CDR2 YFSETQ. CDR3 region: CASSLGTSGYYEQYV. The DNA of the CDR3 is TGCGCCAGCAGCTTGGGGACTAGCGGGTACTACGAGCAGTACGTC.

This clonotype was seen more than once but under ten times. The gene calls are TRBV5-6 and TRBJ1-5; weak D call: TRBD1 (5 bases). V was clipped by 4 bases and J by 6 bases, with 17 bases between them. This CDR3 spans 15 amino acids. In germline, CDR1 is SGHDT, CDR2 YYEEEE. CDR3 residues: CASSSTLRGGQPQHF. The CDR3 DNA reads as TGTGCCAGCAGCAGTACGTTAAGGGGAGGTCAGCCCCAGCATTTT.

This chain connects TRBV6-1 to TRBJ1-2, with D tentatively TRBD1 (6 bases). The ends were cut back, 2 bases at V and 10 bases at J, with 23 bases in the middle. Germline lookup yields CDR1 MNHNS and CDR2 SASEGT. This CDR3 region has 16 residues. This CDR3 is CASSESWRGVGRDYTF. DNA for the CDR3: TGTGCCAGCAGTGAATCCTGGAGGGGGGTAGGCCGCGACTACACCTTC.

This clonotype was seen only a few times. The chain employs TRBV4-1 and TRBJ1-4; tentative D call: TRBD1 (6 bases). V was pared by 1 base and J by 10 bases, with 16 bases between. The CDR3 covers 15 residues. The V gene's germline CDR1 is MGHRA and CDR2 YSYEKL. The CDR3 DNA is TGCGCCAGCAGCCAAGCCTTTGGAGGGGGAGCAAAACTGTTTTTT. This sequence encodes CASSQAFGGGAKLFF.

This clonotype was detected many times. This chain joins TRBV29-1 and TRBJ1-2, with a weak D call TRBD1 (5 bases). V lost 3 bases, J lost 8 bases, and 16 bases lay in between. The CDR3 is 13 amino acids. Germline lookup yields CDR1 SQVTM and CDR2 ANQGSEA. The CDR3 is CSVDGAGRGGYTF. CDR3 bases: TGCAGCGTTGACGGGGCAGGGCGTGGGGGCTACACCTTC.

The chain recombines TRBV23-1 with TRBJ1-5, with a possible D match to TRBD1 (5 bases). TRBV23-1 is an ORF; its function is uncertain. The CDR3 has 18 residues. Trimming removed 1 base at V and 0 bases at J, with 16 bases between. This chain's CDR3 is CASSQFSDTTYSNQPQHF. CDR3 in DNA: TGCGCCAGCAGTCAATTTTCGGACACCACTTATAGCAATCAGCCCCAGCATTTT.

This clonotype has a handful of counts. The chain recombines TRBV6-5 with TRBJ2-5; 10 positions match TRBD2. The germline gives CDR1 MNHEY, CDR2 SVGAGI. V dropped 7 bases and J dropped 4; count of bases not matched to a gene: 6. This CDR3 region has 14 residues. This chain's CDR3 is CASTSGGRLETQYF. The CDR3 DNA reads TGTGCCAGCACTAGCGGGGGCCGATTAGAGACCCAGTACTTC.

This clonotype was counted only a few times. This chain links TRBV11-2 with TRBJ2-7; TRBD2 might be the D (6 bases). In germline, CDR1 is SGHAT, CDR2 FQNNGV. CDR3 length: 14 amino acids. Deletions cut 1 base from V and 6 bases from J, with 13 bases between. CDR3 in amino acids: CASSLGPGVVEQYF. The CDR3 DNA follows: TGTGCCAGCAGCTTAGGTCCGGGGGTGGTCGAGCAGTACTTC.

V is TRBV4-3 and J is TRBJ2-7, with D possibly called TRBD1 or TRBD2 (6 bases each). The CDR3 consists of 15 residues. Trimming pared 2 bases from V and 4 bases from J, leaving 15 bases between. CDR1 and CDR2 from the germline V gene are LGHNA and YSLEER. The CDR3 is CASSQRWGATYEQYF. The CDR3, as DNA: TGCGCCAGCAGCCAAAGATGGGGGGCCACATACGAGCAGTACTTC.

The chain has TRBV11-2 and TRBJ2-1, with 8 bases aligning to TRBD2. The germline CDR1 and CDR2 sequences are SGHAT and FQNNGV. The CDR3 runs to 15 residues. Trimming at V came to 6 bases and at J to 6 bases, leaving 10 bases not matched to a gene. CDR3 nucleotides: TGTGCCAGCAGGCCAGGGAGCGGGGGCTTCAATGAGCAGTTCTTC. Encoded protein: CASRPGSGGFNEQFF.

This clonotype appeared a few times. CDR3 residues: CASTTVGTGPHNEQFF. The CDR3 DNA sequence: TGTGCCAGCACCACAGTTGGGACAGGCCCCCACAATGAGCAGTTCTTC. The chain employs TRBV12-3 or TRBV12-4 and TRBJ2-1; 8 bases are shared with TRBD1. The J segment lost 5 bases and the V segment lost 7 bases, leaving 13 bases of the junction unmatched. This CDR3 is built from 16 residues.

This clonotype was picked up a small number of times. This rearrangement joins TRBV20-1 to TRBJ1-4, with 7 bases fitting TRBD1. Per the germline V gene, CDR1 is DFQATT and CDR2 is SNEGSKA (reference sequence). The length of the CDR3 is 16 residues. Trimming took 3 bases from V and 6 from J; bases not matched to a gene: 13. CDR3 bases: TGCAGTGCTAGTCCCTCAGATGGGACAGCCTATGAAAAACTGTTTTTT. Protein: CSASPSDGTAYEKLFF.

This chain joins TRBV20-1 and TRBJ2-3, with TRBD2 identical over 9 bases. The J segment lost 0 bases and the V segment lost 6 bases, leaving 10 bases of the junction unmatched. Germline values: CDR1 DFQATT, CDR2 SNEGSKA (reference sequence). The CDR3 spans 16 residues. CDR3 in DNA: TGCAGTGCCCCTAGCGGGGATACTGCTAGCACAGATACGCAGTATTTT. This encodes CSAPSGDTASTDTQYF.

CDR3 bases: TGTGCCAGCAGCGGTTGGGATAACACTGAAGCTTTCTTT. Translation gives CASSGWDNTEAFF. The rearrangement joins TRBV5-6 to TRBJ1-1, with no clear D. The germline V gene has CDR1 SGHDT and CDR2 YYEEEE. CDR3 length: 13 residues. V shed 4 bases and J shed 2 bases, with 9 bases lying between them.

The chain joins TRBV24-1 to TRBJ2-1; 7 positions match TRBD2. V lost 8 bases to trimming and J lost 8 bases; unmatched junction nucleotides: 2. The CDR3 covers 11 residues. From germline, CDR1 is KGHDR and CDR2 SFDVKD. The CDR3 sequence is CATMGRDEQFF. CDR3 DNA: TGTGCCACCATGGGGAGGGATGAGCAGTTCTTC.